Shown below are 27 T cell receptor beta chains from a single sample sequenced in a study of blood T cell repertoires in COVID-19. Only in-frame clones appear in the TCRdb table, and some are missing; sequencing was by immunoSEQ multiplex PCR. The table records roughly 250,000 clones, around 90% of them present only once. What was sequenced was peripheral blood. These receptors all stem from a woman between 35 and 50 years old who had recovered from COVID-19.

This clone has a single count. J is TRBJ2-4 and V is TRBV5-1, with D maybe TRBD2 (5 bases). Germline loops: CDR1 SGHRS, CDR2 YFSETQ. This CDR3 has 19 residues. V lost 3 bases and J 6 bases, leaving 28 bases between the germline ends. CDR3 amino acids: CASSSTAGGPSGLGNIQYF. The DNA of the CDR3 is TGCGCCAGCAGCTCCACGGCGGGTGGCCCCAGTGGGCTTGGAAACATTCAGTACTTC.

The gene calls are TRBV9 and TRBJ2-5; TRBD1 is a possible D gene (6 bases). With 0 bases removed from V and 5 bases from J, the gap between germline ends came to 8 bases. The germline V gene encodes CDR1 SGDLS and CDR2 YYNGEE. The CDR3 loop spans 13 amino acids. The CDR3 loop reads CASSVARGETQYF. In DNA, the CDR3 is TGTGCCAGCAGCGTAGCCAGGGGCGAGACCCAGTACTTC.

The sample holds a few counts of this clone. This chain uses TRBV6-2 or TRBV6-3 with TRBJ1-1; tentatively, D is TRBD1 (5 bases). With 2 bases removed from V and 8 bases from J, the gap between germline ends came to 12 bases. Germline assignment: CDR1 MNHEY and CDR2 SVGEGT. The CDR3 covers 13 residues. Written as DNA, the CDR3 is TGTGCCAGCAGTTACACAAGACAGCGAGAAGCTTTCTTT. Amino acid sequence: CASSYTRQREAFF.

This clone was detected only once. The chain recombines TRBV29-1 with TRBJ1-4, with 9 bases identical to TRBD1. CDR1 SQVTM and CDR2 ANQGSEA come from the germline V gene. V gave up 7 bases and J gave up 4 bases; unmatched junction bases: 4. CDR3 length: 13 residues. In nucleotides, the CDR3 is TGCAGCGCTGGGACAGGGTATAATGAAAAACTGTTTTTT. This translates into CSAGTGYNEKLFF.

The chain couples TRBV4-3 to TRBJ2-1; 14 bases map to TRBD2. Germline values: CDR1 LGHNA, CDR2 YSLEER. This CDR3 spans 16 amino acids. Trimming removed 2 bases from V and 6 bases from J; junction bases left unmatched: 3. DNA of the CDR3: TGCGCCAGCAGCCAACGACTAGCGGGAGGGGGCAATGAGCAGTTCTTC. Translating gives CASSQRLAGGGNEQFF.

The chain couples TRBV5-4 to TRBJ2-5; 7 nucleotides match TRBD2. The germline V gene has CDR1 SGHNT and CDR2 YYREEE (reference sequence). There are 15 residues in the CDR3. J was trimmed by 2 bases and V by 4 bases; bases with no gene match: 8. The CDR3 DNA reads TGTGCCAGCAGCCCCTGGGGGAGGGGACAAGAGACCCAGTACTTC. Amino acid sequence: CASSPWGRGQETQYF.

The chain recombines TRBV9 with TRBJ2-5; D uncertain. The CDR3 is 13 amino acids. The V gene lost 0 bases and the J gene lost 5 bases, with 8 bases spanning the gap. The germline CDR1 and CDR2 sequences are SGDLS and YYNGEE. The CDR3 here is CASSVAPEETQYF. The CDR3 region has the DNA TGTGCCAGCAGCGTAGCCCCGGAGGAGACCCAGTACTTC.

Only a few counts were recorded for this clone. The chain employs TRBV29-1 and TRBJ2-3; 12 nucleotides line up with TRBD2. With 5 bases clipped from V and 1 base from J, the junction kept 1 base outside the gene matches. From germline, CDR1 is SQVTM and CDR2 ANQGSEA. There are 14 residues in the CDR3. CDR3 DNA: TGCAGCGTTCGGACTAGCGGGGGCACAGATACGCAGTATTTT. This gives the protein CSVRTSGGTDTQYF.

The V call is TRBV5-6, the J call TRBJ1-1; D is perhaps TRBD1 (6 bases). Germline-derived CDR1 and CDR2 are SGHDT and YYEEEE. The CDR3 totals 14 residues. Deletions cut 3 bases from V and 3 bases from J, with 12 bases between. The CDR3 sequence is CASSSRGWDTEAFF. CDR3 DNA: TGTGCCAGCAGCTCCAGGGGCTGGGACACTGAAGCTTTCTTT.

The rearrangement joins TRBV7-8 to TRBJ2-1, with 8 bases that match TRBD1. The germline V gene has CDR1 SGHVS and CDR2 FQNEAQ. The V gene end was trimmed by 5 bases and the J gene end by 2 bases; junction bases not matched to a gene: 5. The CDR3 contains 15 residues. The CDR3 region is CASSPGTGPYNEQFF. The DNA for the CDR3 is TGTGCCAGCAGCCCCGGGACAGGCCCCTACAATGAGCAGTTCTTC.

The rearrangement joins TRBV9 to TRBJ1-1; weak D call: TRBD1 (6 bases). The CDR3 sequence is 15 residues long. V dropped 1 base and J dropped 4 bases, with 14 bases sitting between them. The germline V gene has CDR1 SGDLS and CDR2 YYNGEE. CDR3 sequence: CASSVSGDIGTEAFF. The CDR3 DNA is TGTGCCAGCAGCGTAAGCGGGGACATTGGCACTGAAGCTTTCTTT. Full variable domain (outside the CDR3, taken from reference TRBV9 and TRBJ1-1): DSGVTQTPKHLITATGQRVTLRCSPRSGDLSVYWYQQSLDQGLQFLIQYYNGEERAKGNILERFSAQQFPDLHSELNLSSLELGDSALYFCASSVSGDIGTEAFFGQGTRLTVV.

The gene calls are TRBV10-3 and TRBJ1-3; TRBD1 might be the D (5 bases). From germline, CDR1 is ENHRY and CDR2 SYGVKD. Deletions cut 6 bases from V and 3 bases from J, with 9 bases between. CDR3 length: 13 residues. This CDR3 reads CAIRATDGNTIYF. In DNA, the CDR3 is TGTGCCATCAGGGCGACAGATGGAAACACCATATATTTT.

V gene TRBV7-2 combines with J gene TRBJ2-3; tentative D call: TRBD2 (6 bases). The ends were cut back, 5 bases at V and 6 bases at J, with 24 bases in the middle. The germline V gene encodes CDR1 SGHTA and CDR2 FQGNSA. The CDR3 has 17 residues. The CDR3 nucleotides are TGTGCCAGCAGCCGCTATCAAGCGGGTGCTGGGGCTGATACGCAGTATTTT. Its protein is CASSRYQAGAGADTQYF.

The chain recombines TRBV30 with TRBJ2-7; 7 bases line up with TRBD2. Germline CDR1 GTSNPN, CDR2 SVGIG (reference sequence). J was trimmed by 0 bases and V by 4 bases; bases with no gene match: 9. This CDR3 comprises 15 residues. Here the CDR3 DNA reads TGTGCCTGGAACCCGGGAGGCTTCAGCTCCTACGAGCAGTACTTC. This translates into CAWNPGGFSSYEQYF. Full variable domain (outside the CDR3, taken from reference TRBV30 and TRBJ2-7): SQTIHQWPATLVQPVGSPLSLECTVEGTSNPNLYWYRQAAGRGLQLLFYSVGIGQISSEVPQNLSASRPQDRQFILSSKKLLLSDSGFYLCAWNPGGFSSYEQYFGPGTRLTVT.

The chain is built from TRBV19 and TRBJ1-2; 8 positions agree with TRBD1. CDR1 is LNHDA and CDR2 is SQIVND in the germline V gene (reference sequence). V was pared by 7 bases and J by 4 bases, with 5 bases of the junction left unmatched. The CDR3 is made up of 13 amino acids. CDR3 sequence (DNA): TGTGCCAGTACAGGGGGCGGGCCCTATGGCTACACCTTC. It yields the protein CASTGGGPYGYTF. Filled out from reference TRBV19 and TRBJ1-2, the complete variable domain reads DGGITQSPKYLFRKEGQNVTLSCEQNLNHDAMYWYRQDPGQGLRLIYYSQIVNDFQKGDIAEGYSVSREKKESFPLTVTSAQKNPTAFYLCASTGGGPYGYTFGSGTRLTVV.

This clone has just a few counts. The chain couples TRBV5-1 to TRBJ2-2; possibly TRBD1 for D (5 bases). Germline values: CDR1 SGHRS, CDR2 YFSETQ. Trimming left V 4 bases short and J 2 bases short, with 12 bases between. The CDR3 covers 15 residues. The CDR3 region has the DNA TGCGCCAGCAGCACCGGACGGACAAACACCGGGGAGCTGTTTTTT. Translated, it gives CASSTGRTNTGELFF.

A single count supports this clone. The CDR3 reads CASSLGVAGGGGELFF. The CDR3 DNA reads TGTGCCAGCAGCTTAGGGGTAGCGGGAGGCGGCGGGGAGCTGTTTTTT. V and J are TRBV11-2 and TRBJ2-2; 10 bases agree with TRBD2. In germline, CDR1 is SGHAT, CDR2 FQNNGV. V lost 1 base and J lost 7; bases outside the gene matches: 6. The CDR3 loop spans 16 amino acids.

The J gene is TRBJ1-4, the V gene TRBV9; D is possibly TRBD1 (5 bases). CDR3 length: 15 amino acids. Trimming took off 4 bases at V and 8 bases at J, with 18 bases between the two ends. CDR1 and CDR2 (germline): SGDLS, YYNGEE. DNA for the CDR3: TGTGCCAGCAGCCCTGGGGGGGGGAGTCTGGAAAAACTGTTTTTT. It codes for CASSPGGGSLEKLFF.

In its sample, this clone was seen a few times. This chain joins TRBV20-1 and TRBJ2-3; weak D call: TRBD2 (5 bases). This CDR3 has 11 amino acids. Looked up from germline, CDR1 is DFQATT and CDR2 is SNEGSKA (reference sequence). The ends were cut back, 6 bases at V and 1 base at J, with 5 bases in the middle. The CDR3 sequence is CSAGGTDTQYF. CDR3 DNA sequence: TGCAGTGCCGGGGGCACAGATACGCAGTATTTT.

The CDR3 region has the DNA TGTGCCAGCAATAAAAACAATGAGCAGTTCTTC. This encodes CASNKNNEQFF. The chain uses TRBV6-5 and TRBJ2-1, with D uncertain. Germline V CDR1 and CDR2: MNHEY, SVGAGI. V lost 7 bases and J 5 bases, leaving 6 bases between the germline ends. The CDR3 has 11 amino acids.

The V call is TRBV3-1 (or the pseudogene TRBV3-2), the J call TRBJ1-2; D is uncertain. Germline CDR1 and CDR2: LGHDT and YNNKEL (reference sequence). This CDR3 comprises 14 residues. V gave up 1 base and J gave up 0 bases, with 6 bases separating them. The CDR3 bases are TGTGCCAGCAGCCAAGTCGGAGCTAACTATGGCTACACCTTC. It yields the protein CASSQVGANYGYTF.

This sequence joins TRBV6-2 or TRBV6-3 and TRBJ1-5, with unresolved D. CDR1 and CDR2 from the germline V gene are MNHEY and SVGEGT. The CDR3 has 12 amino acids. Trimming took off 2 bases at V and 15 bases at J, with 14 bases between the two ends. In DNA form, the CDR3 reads TGTGCCAGCAGTTACCCCGTGGGCCCTTGGCATTTT. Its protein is CASSYPVGPWHF.

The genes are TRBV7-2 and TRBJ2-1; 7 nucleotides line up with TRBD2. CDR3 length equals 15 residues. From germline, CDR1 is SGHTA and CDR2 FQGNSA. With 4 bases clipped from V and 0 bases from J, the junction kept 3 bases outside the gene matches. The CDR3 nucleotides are TGTGCCAGCAGCTCCCTAGCGGCCTCCTACAATGAGCAGTTCTTC. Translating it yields CASSSLAASYNEQFF.

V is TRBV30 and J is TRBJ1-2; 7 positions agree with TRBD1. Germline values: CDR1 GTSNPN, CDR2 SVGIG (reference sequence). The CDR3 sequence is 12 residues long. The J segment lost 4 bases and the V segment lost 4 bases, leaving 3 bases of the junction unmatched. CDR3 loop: CAWIRDSYGYTF. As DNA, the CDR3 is TGTGCCTGGATAAGGGACAGCTATGGCTACACCTTC.

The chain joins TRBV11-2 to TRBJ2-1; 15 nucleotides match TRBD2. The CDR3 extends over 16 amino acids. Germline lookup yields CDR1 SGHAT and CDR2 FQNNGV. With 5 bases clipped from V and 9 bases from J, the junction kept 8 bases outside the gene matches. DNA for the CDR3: TGTGCCAGCAGCCCGGGACTAGCGGGGGGTTTAGGTGAGCAGTTCTTC. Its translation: CASSPGLAGGLGEQFF.

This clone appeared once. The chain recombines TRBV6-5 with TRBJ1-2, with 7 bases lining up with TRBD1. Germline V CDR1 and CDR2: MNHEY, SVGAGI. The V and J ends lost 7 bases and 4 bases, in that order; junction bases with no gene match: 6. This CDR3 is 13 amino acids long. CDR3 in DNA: TGTGCCAGCACCAGGGGGGCCCTCTATGGCTACACCTTC. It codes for CASTRGALYGYTF.

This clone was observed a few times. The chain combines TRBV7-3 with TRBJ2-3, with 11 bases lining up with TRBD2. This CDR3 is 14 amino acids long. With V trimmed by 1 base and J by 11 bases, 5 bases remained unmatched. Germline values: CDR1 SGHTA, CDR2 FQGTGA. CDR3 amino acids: CASSLRLAGGRQYF. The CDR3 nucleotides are TGTGCCAGCAGCTTAAGGCTAGCGGGAGGTAGGCAGTATTTT.